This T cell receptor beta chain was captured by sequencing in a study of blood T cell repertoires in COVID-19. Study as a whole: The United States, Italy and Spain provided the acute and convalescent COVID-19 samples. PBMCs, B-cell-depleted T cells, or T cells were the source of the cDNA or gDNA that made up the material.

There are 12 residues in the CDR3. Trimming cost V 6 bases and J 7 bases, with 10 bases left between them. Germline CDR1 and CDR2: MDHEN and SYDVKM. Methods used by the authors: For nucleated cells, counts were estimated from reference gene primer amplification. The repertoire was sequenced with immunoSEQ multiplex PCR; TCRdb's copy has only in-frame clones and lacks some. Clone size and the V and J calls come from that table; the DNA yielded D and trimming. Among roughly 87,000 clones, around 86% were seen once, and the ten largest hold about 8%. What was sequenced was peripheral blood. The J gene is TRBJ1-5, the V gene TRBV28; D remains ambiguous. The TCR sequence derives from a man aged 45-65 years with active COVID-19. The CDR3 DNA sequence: TGTGCCAGCAGCTCCCATGGCCAGCCCCAGCATTTT. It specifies CASSSHGQPQHF.